Below are 11 T cell receptor beta chains sequenced from a single sample in a study of breast tumors, draining lymph nodes, adjacent tissues. TCRdb re-called the multiplex PCR reads through MiXCR, storing one row per CDR3 protein. The sample holds some 120,000 distinct CDR3 sequences, nearly 20% seen once. The lymph nodes were axillary draining lymph nodes from breast cancer patients. The sequenced sample consisted of axillary lymph node tissue. These receptors were collected from a female donor with breast cancer. Some clones in this sample may be carry-over from other donors' samples.

The J gene is TRBJ2-3, the V gene TRBV6-2 or TRBV6-3; TRBD2 matches 7 bases. Per germline, CDR1 MNHEY and CDR2 SVGEGT. The CDR3 extends over 17 amino acids. J gave up 2 bases and V 0 bases, and 8 bases lay outside the gene matches. In nucleotides, the CDR3 is TGTGCCAGCAGTTACTCCCTCCTAGCGGCATACACAGATACGCAGTATTTT. It encodes CASSYSLLAAYTDTQYF.

The chain employs TRBV7-3 and TRBJ1-1; D may be TRBD1 (5 bases). Looked up from germline, CDR1 is SGHTA and CDR2 is FQGTGA. This CDR3 spans 14 amino acids. Trimming removed 3 bases from V and 5 bases from J, with 13 bases in between. The CDR3 DNA sequence: TGTGCCAGCAGCTTGGGAGGGGATTGGACTGAAGCTTTCTTT. Residues: CASSLGGDWTEAFF. The full variable domain, rest sourced from reference TRBV7-3 and TRBJ1-1, is GAGVSQTPSNKVTEKGKYVELRCDPISGHTALYWYRQSLGQGPEFLIYFQGTGAADDSGLPNDRFFAVRPEGSVSTLKIQRTERGDSAVYLCASSLGGDWTEAFFGQGTRLTVV.

In its sample, this clonotype was seen once. This rearrangement joins TRBV5-4 to TRBJ1-6; 8 positions agree with TRBD1. The length of the CDR3 is 14 residues. The V gene end was trimmed by 1 base and the J gene end by 10 bases; junction bases not matched to a gene: 4. CDR1 is SGHNT, CDR2 YYREEE, per germline (reference sequence). The DNA of the CDR3 is TGTGCCAGCAGCTTGCAGGGGGCTCAATCACCCCTCCACTTT. Translated, it gives CASSLQGAQSPLHF.

To note about this clonotype: This sequence may be a read error, since a much larger clone differs from it by one base. In this CDR3 the conserved last residue, phenylalanine or tryptophan, is missing, so a read error is likely. V usage is TRBV12-3 or TRBV12-4 and J usage is TRBJ2-1; a possible D gene is TRBD2 (5 bases). The CDR3 is 15 amino acids. Trimming pared 1 base from V and 2 bases from J, leaving 9 bases between. The CDR3 nucleotides are TGTGCCAGCAGTTTAGGCGGGCGGGCCTACAATGAGCAGTTCCTC. Translating gives CASSLGGRAYNEQFL.

The sample holds many counts of this clonotype. The J gene is TRBJ2-7, the V gene TRBV20-1; D remains ambiguous. V was pared by 0 bases and J by 4 bases, with 10 bases between. This CDR3 comprises 13 residues. CDR1 is DFQATT, CDR2 SNEGSKA, per germline (reference sequence). CDR3: CSARDELWYEQYF. As DNA, the CDR3 is TGCAGTGCTAGAGATGAGCTCTGGTACGAGCAGTACTTC.

As for this clonotype: A read error may be the cause here, since a much bigger clone is one base away. V usage is TRBV13 and J usage is TRBJ2-7, with 8 bases identical to TRBD2. Germline-derived CDR1 and CDR2 are PRHDT and FYEKMQ (reference sequence). This CDR3 comprises 14 residues. Trimming took 4 bases from V and 6 from J; bases not matched to a gene: 8. The CDR3 loop reads CASSSAGGACEQYF. CDR3 bases: TGTGCCAGCAGCTCGGCGGGGGGTGCCTGCGAGCAGTACTTC.

In this sample, this clonotype turned up many times. The chain has TRBV9 and TRBJ1-6, with 8 bases matching TRBD1. V lost 4 bases to trimming and J lost 7 bases; unmatched junction nucleotides: 4. CDR1 SGDLS and CDR2 YYNGEE come from the germline V gene. The length of the CDR3 is 14 residues. The CDR3 region has the DNA TGTGCCAGCAGCCCGAGACAGGGGAATTCACCCCTCCACTTT. This codes for CASSPRQGNSPLHF.

Ten or more counts support this clonotype. The chain joins TRBV15 to TRBJ1-5; 10 bases line up with TRBD1. Germline V gives CDR1 LNHNV, CDR2 YYDKDF (reference sequence). V lost 4 bases and J lost 3; bases outside the gene matches: 3. The CDR3 covers 15 residues. The CDR3 sequence is CATSTGQGVNQPQHF. CDR3 coding DNA: TGTGCCACCAGCACAGGACAGGGGGTCAATCAGCCCCAGCATTTT.

This clonotype has a count of ten or more. This chain links TRBV11-2 with TRBJ1-2, with 7 bases that match TRBD1. The CDR3 has 15 amino acids. Germline-derived CDR1 and CDR2 are SGHAT and FQNNGV. Unmatched junction bases numbered 8, after V lost 5 bases and J lost 2 bases. CDR3 nucleotide sequence: TGTGCCAGCAGCCCCCAGACAGGGAACAACTATGGCTACACCTTC. It yields the protein CASSPQTGNNYGYTF.

This clonotype was picked up many times. The V call is TRBV2, the J call TRBJ2-3, with 10 bases identical to TRBD2. Germline values: CDR1 SNHLY, CDR2 FYNNEI. With V trimmed by 10 bases and J by 5 bases, 12 bases remained unmatched. CDR3 length: 15 residues. CDR3 DNA sequence: TGTGCCAAAAAGAAGCGGGAGGGCCGTAAAGATACGCAGTATTTT. This codes for CAKKKREGRKDTQYF.

This clonotype has a count of ten or more. The chain uses TRBV7-6 and TRBJ2-2, with D perhaps matching TRBD2 (5 bases). This CDR3 is built from 16 residues. Trimming cost V 2 bases and J 6 bases, with 16 bases left between them. Germline V gene lookup returns CDR1 SGHVS and CDR2 FNYEAQ. CDR3 DNA: TGTGCCAGCAGCTTATTAGGGAAAATGGGAGCCGGGGAGCTGTTTTTT. Translated: CASSLLGKMGAGELFF.